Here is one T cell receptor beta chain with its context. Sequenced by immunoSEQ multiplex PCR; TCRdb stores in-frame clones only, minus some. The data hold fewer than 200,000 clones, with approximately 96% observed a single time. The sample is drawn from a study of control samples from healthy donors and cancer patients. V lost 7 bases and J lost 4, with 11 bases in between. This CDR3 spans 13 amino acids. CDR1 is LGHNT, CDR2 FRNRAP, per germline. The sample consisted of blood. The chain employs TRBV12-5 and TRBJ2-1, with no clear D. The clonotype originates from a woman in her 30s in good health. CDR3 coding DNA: TGTGCTAGTGCCCCGGACGGGTACAATGAGCAGTTCTTC. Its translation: CASAPDGYNEQFF. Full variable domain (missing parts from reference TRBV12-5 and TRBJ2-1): DARVTQTPRHKVTEMGQEVTMRCQPILGHNTVFWYRQTMMQGLELLAYFRNRAPLDDSGMPKDRFSAEMPDATLATLKIQPSEPRDSAVYFCASAPDGYNEQFFGPGTRLTVL.